This T cell receptor beta chain was documented in a study of cytomegalovirus exposure and HLA in healthy donors. Broader study findings: An Asian-associated ancestry cluster reportedly showed fewer N-insertions than the roughly 670-donor mean in a later analysis. Using a false discovery rate of 0.05, a later analysis showed that fewer than 20,000 TCR beta sequences were associated with HLA alleles.

As concerns this clone: As yet, its antigen is unknown.

Primers: 60 Vbeta forward and 13 Jbeta reverse. Using immunoSEQ multiplex PCR, the repertoire was profiled, and TCRdb retains in-frame clones only, with some absent. In the table there are roughly 180,000 clones, around three quarters of which are singletons. With 5 bases removed from V and 5 bases from J, the gap between germline ends came to 15 bases. The CDR3 covers 15 residues. Germline CDR1 is MNHNS and CDR2 is SASEGT. This receptor was identified in a woman in her 30s in good health and CMV-seronegative. The V gene is TRBV6-1, the J gene TRBJ2-2; no definite D call. Sequenced sample: PBMCs. CDR3 sequence: CASSSSTIETGELFF. In DNA, the CDR3 is TGTGCCAGCAGTTCTAGTACAATCGAAACCGGGGAGCTGTTTTTT.